This entry concerns a single T cell receptor beta chain. Its antigen is not identified. The repertoire was sequenced with immunoSEQ multiplex PCR; TCRdb's copy has only in-frame clones and lacks some. The sample includes 25,000 to 35,000 clones, roughly nine tenths of them seen just once. V was pared by 6 bases and J by 11 bases, with 9 bases of the junction left unmatched. The germline CDR1 and CDR2 sequences are MNHEY and SMNVEV (reference sequence). The CDR3 length is 13 residues. This specimen belongs to a study of T cells in narcolepsy. Study-wide findings and caveats: Blood of same and different patients, but not healthy controls, reportedly held recurring autoreactive clonotypes. No autoreactive T cell clone sequences appeared in some memory CD4+ repertoires. HCRT-specific and TRIB2-specific autoreactive clonotypes appeared among same-patient CSF and blood CD4+ clonotypes.

This chain uses TRBV27 with TRBJ2-2; 7 bases agree with TRBD1. Sequencing was performed on CD45RA- memory CD4+ T cells from PBMCs. The sequence came from a human donor with narcolepsy. The CDR3 loop is CASSRQGGGELFF. As DNA, the CDR3 is TGTGCCAGCAGCCGACAGGGTGGTGGAGAGCTGTTTTTT.